This T cell receptor (beta chain) stems from a study of vaccination and CD4 T cells after COVID-19 (dated by TCRdb to between 2020 and 2023). Describing the broader study: The convalescent cohort comprised six males and four females, including two Hispanic individuals, seven Caucasians, two Asians and one multiracial person. In control cultures, a CEFX viral epitope pool was used as positive control, an HIV-1 Nef peptide pool was used as negative control, or no peptide was added. Post-COVID blood samples from convalescent patients were collected a median of around 100 days after diagnosis, with a range of 35 to 161 days. The cultures were stimulated with overlapping spike peptide pools from SARS-CoV-2 and from the common cold coronaviruses HCoV-NL63, HCoV-OC43 and HCoV-229E. In around nine COVID-19 convalescent patients and several infection-naive healthy vaccine recipients, the spike-specific CD4+ TCR repertoire before mRNA vaccination was compared with the repertoire after mRNA vaccination. Post-vaccine blood samples were obtained a median of around 74 days after the second vaccine dose, with a range of roughly 12 to 250 days. At the TCR clonotype level, an earlier paper using these donors assessed memory CD4+ T cell crossreactivity between SARS-CoV-2 and common cold coronavirus spike proteins. Two doses of either the Pfizer-BioNTech BNT162b2 vaccine (n=8) or the Moderna mRNA-1273 vaccine (n=2) were administered to participants.

Library generation was performed with PCR. TCR sequencing of DNA from cultured CD4+ T cells used the Oncomine TCR Beta short-read assay at the Johns Hopkins FTIC core. The QIAamp micro DNA kit was used to extract genomic DNA from the cultured CD4+ T cells. Oncomine TCR Beta libraries from cultured CD4+ T cells were pooled using unique dual indexes and sequenced on an Illumina iSeq 100. From the authors' description of their analysis: Non-productive sequences were removed, and CDR3s that did not start with C, did not end with F or W, or were shorter than 7 amino acids were discarded. The MANAFEST web application was used to identify antigen-specific clonotypes by comparing peptide-stimulated wells against reference wells and other culture wells. To be called positive, a clone needed an FDR below 0.05, an odds ratio above 5, and a productive frequency above 0.1% in at least two of three replicate wells. A clonotype counted as cross-reactive if it showed significant expansion both in the SARS-CoV-2 spike wells and in at least one common cold coronavirus spike condition. Similarity between CDR3 sequences was evaluated in R version 3.6.1 using Levenshtein distances (stringdist) and unrooted phylogenetic trees (ape). TCRdb took the public reads, trimmed them with fastp at Q25, ran MiXCR for clone calling and kept in-frame beta chains. Merged by CDR3 protein, the rows form single entries marked with the most common genes and DNA. The authors' filters were not applied to this entry. The sample has about 7,000 distinct CDR3 sequences on record, less than 40% of them singletons. The ten biggest clones cover around 19% of the sample.

This sample's treatment or condition label indicates: roughly 10-day PBMC culture with coronavirus spike peptide pools or control peptides (ViraFEST assay). CD4+ T cells from unexposed donors were collected before the COVID-19 pandemic (2011-2018). To expand antigen-specific T cells with peptide pools and then pick out the expanded clonotypes through TCR sequencing, the study relied on the ViraFEST assay. Each well held 2 million to 2.5 million PBMCs cultured with 9 to 10 ug/ml peptide pools in IMDM containing approximately 5% human AB serum and 10 IU/ml IL-2. Half of the culture medium was replaced with fresh IL-2-containing medium on days 3 and 7. After about nine days of culture, CD4+ T cells were isolated by negative selection with the EasySep CD4+ T cell isolation kit. Unexposed donor CD4+ T cells were tested for reactivity to SARS-CoV-2 S and N and four common cold coronavirus spike pools, as cell number allowed. PBMCs were separated from whole blood using Ficoll-Paque Plus gradient centrifugation and then either used fresh or cryopreserved at -140C. Each culture condition was generally run in triplicate wells. The leukapheresis product used for the unexposed donors was purchased from a commercial source.

There are a few counts of this clonotype. Its specific antigen is unknown. Within one base of it there is no much larger clone, and no base qualities were kept. Broader findings and caveats from the paper: The number of convalescent patients in the study was relatively small, and the study did not examine early timepoints following natural infection. In convalescent patients, a median roughly 87% of post-vaccine SARS-CoV-2-reactive clones were detected only after vaccination, suggesting vaccine-specific priming. An increase in the median number of SARS-CoV-2-reactive clonotypes from approximately 20 after infection to some 40 after vaccination was observed, but the change was not found to be significant. Nearly all vaccine-specific clones in convalescent patients (304 of 307) were mono-reactive for SARS-CoV-2 spike rather than cross-reactive with common cold coronaviruses.

V is shortened by 3 bases, J by 0 bases, and the region joining them spans 11 bases. Reading the germline V gene (reference sequence) gives CDR1 LNHNV and CDR2 YYDKDF. There are 15 amino acids in the CDR3, from cysteine to phenylalanine inclusive. Of all the DNA, just the CDR3 is kept, 45 bases in frame from base 1. The sequenced sample consisted of CD4+ T cells from blood, cultured in vitro. This TCR was sampled from a human donor in good health. In this chain, TRBV15 is recombined with TRBJ1-2; the D gene identity is not certain. The CDR3 protein sequence reads: CATSRGKITNYGYTF. The nucleotides are TGTGCCACCAGCAGGGGGAAGATTACTAACTATGGCTACACCTTC. The entire variable domain, with the stretches around the CDR3 drawn from the reference TRBV15 and TRBJ1-2 proteins, is DAMVIQNPRYQVTQFGKPVTLSCSQTLNHNVMYWYQQKSSQAPKLLFHYYDKDFNNEADTPDNFQSRRPNTSFCFLDIRSPGLGDTAMYLCATSRGKITNYGYTFGSGTRLTVV.